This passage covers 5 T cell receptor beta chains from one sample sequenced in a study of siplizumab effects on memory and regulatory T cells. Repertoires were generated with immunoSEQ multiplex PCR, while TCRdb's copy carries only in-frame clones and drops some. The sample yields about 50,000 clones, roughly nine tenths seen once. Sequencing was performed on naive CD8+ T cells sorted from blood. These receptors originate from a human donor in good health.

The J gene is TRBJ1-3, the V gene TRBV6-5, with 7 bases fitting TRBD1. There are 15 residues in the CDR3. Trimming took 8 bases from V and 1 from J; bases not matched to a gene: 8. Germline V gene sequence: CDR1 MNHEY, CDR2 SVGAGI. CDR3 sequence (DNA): TGTGCCAGCCGCCCGGACAGGATATCTGGAAACACCATATATTTT. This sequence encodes CASRPDRISGNTIYF.

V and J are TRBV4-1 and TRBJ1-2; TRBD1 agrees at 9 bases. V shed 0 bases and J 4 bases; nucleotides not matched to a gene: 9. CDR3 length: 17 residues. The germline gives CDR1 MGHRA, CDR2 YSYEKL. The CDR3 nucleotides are TGCGCCAGCAGCCAAGATAAGAGGACAGGGGCCCCCTATGGCTACACCTTC. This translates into CASSQDKRTGAPYGYTF.

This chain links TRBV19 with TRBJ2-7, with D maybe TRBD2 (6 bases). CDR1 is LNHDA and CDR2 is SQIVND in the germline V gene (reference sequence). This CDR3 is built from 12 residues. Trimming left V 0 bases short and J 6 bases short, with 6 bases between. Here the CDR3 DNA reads TGTGCCAGTAGTATAGACGGGAGCGAGCAGTACTTC. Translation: CASSIDGSEQYF. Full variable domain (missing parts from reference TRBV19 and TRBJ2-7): DGGITQSPKYLFRKEGQNVTLSCEQNLNHDAMYWYRQDPGQGLRLIYYSQIVNDFQKGDIAEGYSVSREKKESFPLTVTSAQKNPTAFYLCASSIDGSEQYFGPGTRLTVT.

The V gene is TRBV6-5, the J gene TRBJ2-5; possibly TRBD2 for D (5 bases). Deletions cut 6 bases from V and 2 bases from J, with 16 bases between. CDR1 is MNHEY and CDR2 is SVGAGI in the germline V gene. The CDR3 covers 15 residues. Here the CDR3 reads CASRTGGPSQETQYF. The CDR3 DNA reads TGTGCCAGCAGGACTGGAGGCCCCTCGCAAGAGACCCAGTACTTC.

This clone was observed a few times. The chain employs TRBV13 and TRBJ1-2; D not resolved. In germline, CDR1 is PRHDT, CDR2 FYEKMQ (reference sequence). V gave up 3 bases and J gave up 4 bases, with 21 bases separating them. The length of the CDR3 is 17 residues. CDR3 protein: CASSFRTQVRLSYGYTF. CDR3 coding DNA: TGTGCCAGCAGCTTTAGAACGCAGGTCCGTCTGTCCTATGGCTACACCTTC.